This TCR beta chain was found in a study of shared clonotypes between healthy human individuals. Remarks on this clone: Antigen: not known.

The CDR3 is 17 amino acids. The V gene's germline CDR1 is MGHRA and CDR2 YSYEKL. Unmatched junction bases numbered 7, after V lost 0 bases and J lost 3 bases. The assay was immunoSEQ multiplex PCR, and TCRdb's table has in-frame clones only and misses some. The sample carries hundreds of thousands of clones, about 74% recorded once. Findings and caveats of the study: Memory subsets generally showed smaller estimated richness than naive subsets did. Deeper or shallower sequencing was expected to change how clonotypes are shared among donors.

The material sequenced was memory CD4+ T cells sorted from blood. Noted subset: CD45RA-negative fraction. The chain links TRBV4-1 to TRBJ2-7, with 11 bases matching TRBD2. The origin of this receptor is a woman aged 25 to 39 in good health. The CDR3 region has the DNA TGCGCCAGCAGCCAAGATCGGACTAGCGGGCGCCTCTACGAGCAGTACTTC. This gives the protein CASSQDRTSGRLYEQYF.